This T cell receptor (beta chain) was sequenced for a study of T cells in Graves' hyperthyroidism and ophthalmopathy. This clonotype was seen ten or more times. V lost 3 bases, J lost 4 bases, and 11 bases lay in between. Germline CDR1 is SGHAT and CDR2 is FQNNGV. The CDR3 covers 14 residues. The TCR beta CDR3 regions underwent amplification using RNA transcripts as the source. First-round RT-PCR of the TCR CDR3 relied on the HTBI primer set. Each CDR3 protein gets one entry after TCRdb re-called the multiplex PCR reads with MiXCR. This table holds about 590,000 distinct CDR3 sequences, around 16% found once.

The source material was blood. The TCR sequence derives from a woman in her twenties or thirties with Graves' hyperthyroidism. V is TRBV11-2 and J is TRBJ2-3, with D possibly TRBD2 on 6 matching bases. CDR3 DNA: TGTGCCAGCAGCTTTCCGGGAGCGGCAGATACGCAGTATTTT. Translation: CASSFPGAADTQYF.